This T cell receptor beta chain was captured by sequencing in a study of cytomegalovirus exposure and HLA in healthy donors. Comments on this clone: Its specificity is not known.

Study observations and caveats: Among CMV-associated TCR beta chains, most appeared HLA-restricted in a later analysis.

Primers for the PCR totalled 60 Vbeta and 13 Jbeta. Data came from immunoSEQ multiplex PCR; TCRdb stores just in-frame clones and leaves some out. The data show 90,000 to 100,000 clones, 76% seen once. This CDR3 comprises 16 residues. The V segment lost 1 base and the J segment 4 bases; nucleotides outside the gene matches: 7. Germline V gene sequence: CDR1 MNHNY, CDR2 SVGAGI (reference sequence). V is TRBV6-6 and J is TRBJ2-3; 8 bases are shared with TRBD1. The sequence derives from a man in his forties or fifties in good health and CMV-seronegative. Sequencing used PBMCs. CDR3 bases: TGTGCCAGCAGTTACTATTCAGGGGGCCGGTCAGATACGCAGTATTTT. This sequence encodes CASSYYSGGRSDTQYF.